This TCR beta chain comes out of a study of identical twins. V was pared by 6 bases and J by 2 bases, with 18 bases of the junction left unmatched. Germline loops: CDR1 MDHEN, CDR2 SYDVKM. This CDR3 spans 18 amino acids. A single record per CDR3 protein comes from TCRdb applying MiXCR to the 5' RACE reads. The sample lists about 550,000 distinct CDR3 sequences, about a fifth seen once, with approximately 0.48% in the top ten. The same data also contributed to another study, on yellow fever vaccine responses in identical twins.

The clonotype originates from a woman aged 18-35 years in good health. The chain has TRBV28 and TRBJ1-2; 7 bases are a match to TRBD1. Sequences were obtained from CD4+ T cells sorted from blood. This CDR3 is CASRNPRTGSAGNYGYTF. CDR3 nucleotide sequence: TGTGCCAGCAGAAATCCCCGGACAGGTTCGGCGGGGAACTATGGCTACACCTTC.